The 14 T cell receptor beta chains presented below share a single source sample, sequenced in a study of CD8+ T cells in alopecia areata. cDNA prepared by RNA extraction and subsequent reverse transcription served as the template for sequencing. Clones were sequenced by immunoSEQ multiplex PCR, and TCRdb holds only the in-frame ones, with some missing. The sample has 150,000 or so clones; approximately 45% are singletons. Sequenced input: CD4+ T cells sorted from blood. The source of these receptors is a human donor with alopecia areata.

V is TRBV15 and J is TRBJ2-3, with D possibly matching TRBD2 (6 bases). The V and J ends lost 0 bases and 0 bases respectively, with 7 bases between them. Germline assignment: CDR1 LNHNV and CDR2 YYDKDF (reference sequence). The CDR3 extends over 15 amino acids. DNA of the CDR3: TGTGCCACCAGCAGAGATGGGGGGAGCACAGATACGCAGTATTTT. Amino acid sequence: CATSRDGGSTDTQYF.

The rearrangement links TRBV4-1 to TRBJ2-1; weak D call: TRBD1 (6 bases). This CDR3 spans 14 amino acids. V was cut by 3 bases and J by 9 bases, with 15 bases left in between. Germline V gene lookup returns CDR1 MGHRA and CDR2 YSYEKL. CDR3 coding DNA: TGCGCCAGCAGCCAGACAGGACTCGCCACTGAGCAGTTCTTC. The encoded protein is CASSQTGLATEQFF.

J is TRBJ2-7 and V is TRBV29-1; D ambiguous. V dropped 6 bases and J dropped 5 bases, with 26 bases sitting between them. The CDR3 is 16 residues long. Germline CDR1 SQVTM, CDR2 ANQGSEA. CDR3 bases: TGCAGCGTCCGGAGCCCCAGCTGGGTTTCTCGCGACGAGCAGTACTTC. Its protein is CSVRSPSWVSRDEQYF.

This clone occurred a few times. The chain has TRBV7-2 and TRBJ2-3, with TRBD2 matching over 9 bases. V lost 4 bases and J lost 4; bases outside the gene matches: 9. The CDR3 spans 16 residues. In germline, CDR1 is SGHTA, CDR2 FQGNSA. CDR3 DNA: TGTGCCAGCAGCTCGGTTGCGGGAGGGTTGGCAGATACGCAGTATTTT. This translates into CASSSVAGGLADTQYF.

The rearrangement joins TRBV5-1 to TRBJ2-5; weak D call: TRBD2 (6 bases). CDR1 and CDR2 from the germline V gene are SGHRS and YFSETQ. There are 14 residues in the CDR3. V lost 1 base to trimming and J lost 1 base, with 8 bases between them. In DNA, the CDR3 is TGCGCCAGCAGCTTGAGGAGGGGCCAAGAGACCCAGTACTTC. Protein sequence: CASSLRRGQETQYF.

The CDR3 nucleotides are TGTGCCAGCAGTTCCCCACCCTCCTACGAGCAGTACTTC. Residues: CASSSPPSYEQYF. The chain couples TRBV27 to TRBJ2-7; unclear D gene. Germline V gene sequence: CDR1 MNHEY, CDR2 SMNVEV (reference sequence). Trimming shortened V by 4 bases and J by 0 bases, and 7 bases separated the two germline ends. The length of the CDR3 is 13 residues.

The chain recombines TRBV29-1 with TRBJ2-7, with D perhaps given as TRBD1 or TRBD2 (5 bases each). The germline V gene has CDR1 SQVTM and CDR2 ANQGSEA. This CDR3 has 13 amino acids. With 5 bases removed from V and 3 bases from J, the gap between germline ends came to 14 bases. CDR3 sequence: CSVRRDGIYEQYF. The CDR3 DNA reads TGCAGCGTTAGAAGGGACGGTATCTACGAGCAGTACTTC.

This rearrangement joins TRBV4-1 to TRBJ1-2, with a tentative D call TRBD1 (5 bases). Germline lookup yields CDR1 MGHRA and CDR2 YSYEKL. The CDR3 runs to 15 residues. Trimming cost V 5 bases and J 5 bases, with 18 bases left between them. The CDR3 loop reads CASSFQQATMYGYTF. CDR3 DNA: TGCGCCAGCAGCTTTCAACAGGCAACGATGTATGGCTACACCTTC.

This sequence joins TRBV30 and TRBJ2-7; D remains unclear. The germline V and J ends were trimmed by 5 bases and 2 bases, with 13 bases remaining between them. Germline loops: CDR1 GTSNPN, CDR2 SVGIG (reference sequence). The CDR3 extends over 13 amino acids. The CDR3 DNA is TGTGCCTGGGCTCCACCGCCCCCCTACGAGCAGTACTTC. Protein product: CAWAPPPPYEQYF.

A single count supports this clone. The chain couples TRBV30 to TRBJ2-7, with 8 bases lining up with TRBD2. With V trimmed by 0 bases and J by 10 bases, 11 bases remained unmatched. This CDR3 is 14 amino acids long. Germline values: CDR1 GTSNPN, CDR2 SVGIG (reference sequence). CDR3 protein: CAWSVLAEEMAQYF. In DNA, the CDR3 is TGTGCCTGGAGTGTACTAGCGGAGGAGATGGCCCAGTACTTC.

The rearrangement joins TRBV11-2 to TRBJ2-5, with D tentatively TRBD2 (6 bases). V was pared by 2 bases and J by 2 bases, with 21 bases between. The CDR3 is 18 residues long. Germline V CDR1 and CDR2: SGHAT, FQNNGV. The CDR3 sequence is CASSLFTWDSPRQETQYF. Written as DNA, the CDR3 is TGTGCCAGCAGCTTATTTACATGGGACTCACCAAGGCAAGAGACCCAGTACTTC.

This clone was counted between two and nine times. The V call is TRBV7-2, the J call TRBJ2-4; a possible D gene is TRBD2 (7 bases). V lost 8 bases to trimming and J lost 15 bases, with 20 bases between them. Germline loops: CDR1 SGHTA, CDR2 FQGNSA. The CDR3 is made up of 12 amino acids. The CDR3 spells CASAPKGGMWYF. The CDR3 DNA is TGTGCCAGCGCCCCAAAGGGGGGGATGTGGTACTTC. Based on the CDR3 plus reference TRBV7-2 and TRBJ2-4, the full variable domain is GAGVSQSPSNKVTEKGKDVELRCDPISGHTALYWYRQSLGQGLEFLIYFQGNSAPDKSGLPSDRFSAERTGGSVSTLTIQRTQQEDSAVYLCASAPKGGMWYFGAGTRLSVL.

The chain carries TRBV7-9 and TRBJ2-5; TRBD1 aligns across 10 bases. CDR1 and CDR2 from the germline V gene are SEHNR and FQNEAQ (reference sequence). V lost 4 bases, J lost 5 bases, and 10 bases stayed unmatched. The CDR3 loop spans 16 amino acids. This chain's CDR3 is CASSYAGTGVGETQYF. In DNA form, the CDR3 reads TGTGCCAGCAGCTACGCCGGGACAGGGGTCGGGGAGACCCAGTACTTC.

This clone has a handful of counts. This chain joins TRBV7-2 and TRBJ2-1; TRBD2 agrees at 9 bases. CDR1 is SGHTA and CDR2 is FQGNSA in the germline V gene. The V and J ends lost 3 bases and 12 bases, in that order; junction bases with no gene match: 9. The CDR3 has 14 amino acids. The CDR3, as DNA: TGTGCCAGCAGCTTTTCCGGGCTTAGCGGGGGGCAGTTCTTC. This translates into CASSFSGLSGGQFF.